These 9 T cell receptor beta chains originate from one sample sequenced in a study of Graves' ophthalmopathy and Graves' hyperthyroidism. From RNA, the CDR3 regions of TCR beta chains were amplified and sequenced. An initial RT-PCR round employing HTBI primers preceded a second-round multiplex PCR. One entry per CDR3 protein, called by TCRdb with MiXCR from the multiplex PCR reads. This sample has tens of thousands of distinct CDR3 sequences, with less than 65% found just once. The sequencing sample was made of peripheral blood. These receptors all stem from an adult woman with Graves' ophthalmopathy.

The table lists this clonotype with many counts. The genes are TRBV4-3 and TRBJ2-1; weak D call: TRBD2 (5 bases). Germline V gives CDR1 LGHNA, CDR2 YSLEER. V gave up 4 bases and J gave up 1 base, with 8 bases separating them. This CDR3 has 14 residues. The CDR3 region has the DNA TGCGCCAGCAGCCCCGGGGTATCCTACAATGAGCAGTTCTTC. This codes for CASSPGVSYNEQFF.

The chain recombines TRBV6-1 with TRBJ2-4; 9 nucleotides line up with TRBD2. There are 16 residues in the CDR3. V shed 6 bases and J 0 bases; nucleotides not matched to a gene: 6. Germline CDR1 and CDR2: MNHNS and SASEGT. The CDR3 bases are TGTGCCAGCAGAGCCCGACTAGCGGTAGCCAAAAACATTCAGTACTTC. This sequence encodes CASRARLAVAKNIQYF.

This clonotype was detected many times. A junction end diverges from the germline sequence, so it may reflect a read error. The chain is built from TRBV7-7 and TRBJ2-2; 7 bases agree with TRBD2. The CDR3 consists of 14 residues. CDR1 is SSHAT, CDR2 FNYEAQ, per germline (reference sequence). For the CDR3, the DNA is TGTGCTAGCAGCGGGGACTACAACACCGGGGAGCTGTTTTTT. It encodes CASSGDYNTGELFF. Using reference TRBV7-7 and TRBJ2-2 for the parts outside the CDR3, the full variable domain is GAGVSQSPRYKVTKRGQDVTLRCDPISSHATLYWYQQALGQGPEFLTYFNYEAQPDKSGLPSDRFSAERPEGSISTLTIQRTEQRDSAMYRCASSGDYNTGELFFGEGSRLTVL.

In its sample, this clonotype was seen many times. The chain joins TRBV7-2 to TRBJ2-7, with D tentatively TRBD2 (6 bases). The CDR3 contains 15 residues. The V and J ends lost 4 bases and 2 bases respectively, with 15 bases between them. Germline assignment: CDR1 SGHTA and CDR2 FQGNSA. Here the CDR3 reads CASSSLWDFTYEQYF. The CDR3 nucleotides read TGTGCCAGCAGCTCTCTCTGGGACTTCACCTACGAGCAGTACTTC.

About this clonotype itself: This may come from a read error, since a much larger clone is one base off. This chain joins TRBV27 and TRBJ1-2; the D gene is possibly TRBD1 (6 bases). Germline CDR1 reads MNHEY; CDR2 reads SMNVEV (reference sequence). CDR3 length: 13 residues. In DNA form, the CDR3 reads TGTGCCAACAGTCTAAGGGGGGTCTATGGCTACACCTTC. The encoded protein is CANSLRGVYGYTF.

This clonotype was counted at least ten times. V gene TRBV7-3 combines with J gene TRBJ2-2, with TRBD2 identical over 10 bases. The junction had 4 bases not matched to a gene; V was cut back by 5 bases and J by 4 bases. The germline V gene encodes CDR1 SGHTA and CDR2 FQGTGA. The CDR3 spans 15 residues. The CDR3 is CASSVSGRGTGELFF. The CDR3 nucleotides read TGTGCCAGCAGCGTCAGCGGGAGGGGCACCGGGGAGCTGTTTTTT.

This clonotype came up a few times. The chain recombines TRBV4-1 with TRBJ2-4, with 8 bases aligning to TRBD2. Per germline, CDR1 MGHRA and CDR2 YSYEKL. V lost 0 bases, J lost 4 bases, and 14 bases stayed unmatched. CDR3 length: 19 residues. CDR3 in DNA: TGCGCCAGCAGCCAAGAAATAGGTGGATATGAGCGGGGGAAAAACATTCAGTACTTC. This gives the protein CASSQEIGGYERGKNIQYF.

The V call is TRBV7-8, the J call TRBJ2-6, with D tentatively TRBD2 (6 bases). Germline V gene data show CDR1 as SGHVS and CDR2 as FQNEAQ. Trimming removed 4 bases at V and 1 base at J, with 14 bases between. The CDR3 has 17 residues. CDR3 amino acids: CASSSAGLVSGANVLTF. The CDR3 DNA is TGTGCCAGCAGCTCGGCGGGGTTGGTATCTGGGGCCAACGTCCTGACTTTC.

This clonotype was seen repeatedly, ten times or more. This chain uses TRBV11-2 with TRBJ2-7, with 9 bases matching TRBD1. The V gene end was trimmed by 5 bases and the J gene end by 6 bases; junction bases not matched to a gene: 8. CDR3 length: 14 residues. Germline-derived CDR1 and CDR2 are SGHAT and FQNNGV. Here the CDR3 DNA reads TGTGCCAGCAGCCCCGGACAGGGGATTTCCGAGCAGTACTTC. Translating it yields CASSPGQGISEQYF.